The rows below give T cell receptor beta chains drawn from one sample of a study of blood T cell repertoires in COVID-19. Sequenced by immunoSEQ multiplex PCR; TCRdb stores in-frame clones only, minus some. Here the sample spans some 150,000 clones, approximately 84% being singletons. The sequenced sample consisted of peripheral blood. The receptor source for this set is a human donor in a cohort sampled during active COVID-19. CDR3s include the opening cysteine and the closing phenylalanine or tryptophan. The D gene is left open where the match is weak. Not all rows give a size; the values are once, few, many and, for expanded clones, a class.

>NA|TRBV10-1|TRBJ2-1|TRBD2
TGCGCCAGCAGTGAGAGGCTAGCGGGGGAGCAGTTCTTC
CASSERLAGEQFF
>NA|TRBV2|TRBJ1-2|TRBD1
TGTGCCAGCAGTGGTGACAGGGGCCCTTCGCCCGGCTACACCTTC
CASSGDRGPSPGYTF
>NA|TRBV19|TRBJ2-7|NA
TGTGCCATAGAGCGGGTGAGGAAGACCTACGAGCAGTACTTC
CAIERVRKTYEQYF
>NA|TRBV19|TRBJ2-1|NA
TGTGCCAGTAGTATAGGTGCGGGGGCAGGGGATGAGCAGTTCTTC
CASSIGAGAGDEQFF
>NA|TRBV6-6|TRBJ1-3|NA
TGTGCCAGCAGTTTGACAGGAAAAGCTGGAAACACCATATATTTT
CASSLTGKAGNTIYF
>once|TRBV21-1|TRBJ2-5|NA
TGTGCCAGCAGCAAGAGAGGACTTCGGGGGCAAGAGACCCAGTACTTC
CASSKRGLRGQETQYF
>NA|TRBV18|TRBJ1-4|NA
TGTGCCAGCTCACCAGGGCAGGAAAATGAAAAACTGTTTTTT
CASSPGQENEKLFF
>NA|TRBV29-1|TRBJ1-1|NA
TGCAGCGTTGGAGGAAGACAGACGAACACTGAAGCTTTCTTT
CSVGGRQTNTEAFF
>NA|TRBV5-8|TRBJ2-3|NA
TGTGCCAGCAGCTATAGCCCGGTTAAGGCAGATACGCAGTATTTT
CASSYSPVKADTQYF
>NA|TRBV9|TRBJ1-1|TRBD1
TGTGCCAGCAGCGCCTCCGGGACAGAAGGAGTCGACACTGAAGCTTTCTTT
CASSASGTEGVDTEAFF
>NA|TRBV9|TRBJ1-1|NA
TGTGCCAGCGCGGTTACCGTGAACACTGAAGCTTTCTTT
CASAVTVNTEAFF
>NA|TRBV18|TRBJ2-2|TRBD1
TGTGCCAGCTCACCTACCGGACAGGGCCCCGGGGAGCTGTTTTTT
CASSPTGQGPGELFF
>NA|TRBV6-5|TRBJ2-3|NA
TGTGCCAGCAGCCGCGGCGGCCCGGCAGATACGCAGTATTTT
CASSRGGPADTQYF
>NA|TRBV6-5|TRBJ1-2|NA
TGTGCCAGCAGTACCCCGAACCCGAACAGAGGCTACACCTTC
CASSTPNPNRGYTF
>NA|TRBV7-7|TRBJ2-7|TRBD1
TGTGCTAGCAGCCCCAGGACAGGGGGCTACGAGCAGTACTTC
CASSPRTGGYEQYF
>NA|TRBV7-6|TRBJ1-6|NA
TGTGCCAGCAGCCAACATCAGGGGAATTCACCCCTCCACTTT
CASSQHQGNSPLHF
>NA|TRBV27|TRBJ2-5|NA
TGTGCCAGCAGTTTCCCCGCCTACAGAAAAGAGACCCAGTACTTC
CASSFPAYRKETQYF
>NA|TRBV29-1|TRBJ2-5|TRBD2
TGCAGCGTTGAATATTCTAGCGGCGGGGAGACCCAGTACTTC
CSVEYSSGGETQYF
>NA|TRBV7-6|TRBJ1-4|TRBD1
TGTGCCAGCAGCTTTTTATTGGGACAGGGGACAACTAATGAAAAACTGTTTTTT
CASSFLLGQGTTNEKLFF
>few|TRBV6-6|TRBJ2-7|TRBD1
TGTGCCAGCAGTTACCCCGGACAGGGTAGCGAGCAGTACTTC
CASSYPGQGSEQYF
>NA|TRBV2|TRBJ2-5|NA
TGTGCCAGCAGTGAACGGCGGCAGGGAGAGACCCAGTACTTC
CASSERRQGETQYF
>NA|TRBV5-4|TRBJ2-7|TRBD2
TGTGCCAGCAGCTTGGTTTGGTCTAGCGGGGACTACGAGCAGTACTTC
CASSLVWSSGDYEQYF